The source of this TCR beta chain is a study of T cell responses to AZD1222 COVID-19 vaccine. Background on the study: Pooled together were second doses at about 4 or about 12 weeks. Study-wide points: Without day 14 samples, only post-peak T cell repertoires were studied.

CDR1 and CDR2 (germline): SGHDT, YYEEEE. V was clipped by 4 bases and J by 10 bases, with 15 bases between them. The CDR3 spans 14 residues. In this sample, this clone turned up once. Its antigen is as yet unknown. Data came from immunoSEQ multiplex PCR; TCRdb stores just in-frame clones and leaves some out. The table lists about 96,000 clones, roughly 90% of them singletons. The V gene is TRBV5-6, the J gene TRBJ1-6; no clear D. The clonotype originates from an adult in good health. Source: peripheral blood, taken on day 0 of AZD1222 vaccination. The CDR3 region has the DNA TGTGCCAGCAGCCGTGACCGGGGTCGGTCACCCCTCCACTTT. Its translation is CASSRDRGRSPLHF.